This is a list of T cell receptor beta chains from one sample in a study of T cells in Graves' hyperthyroidism and ophthalmopathy. Using its own MiXCR run on the multiplex PCR reads, TCRdb lists one record per CDR3 protein. The profile shows 350,000 to 400,000 distinct CDR3 sequences, roughly 20% of them singletons. The sequencing input was blood. The origin of the receptors is a man aged 18 to 30 with Graves' ophthalmopathy. Each CDR3 is given with its conserved first and last residue. The order of the fields is D gene, J gene, clone size, V gene, CDR3 protein, CDR3 DNA. A D gene is named only where the DNA matches it firmly. A row's size may be missing; if present it is once, few, many or a size class.

d_call: TRBD2; j_call: TRBJ2-5; clone_size: few; v_call: TRBV6-2/TRBV6-3; cdr3_aa: CASGLLTSGEETQYF; cdr3_nt: TGTGCCAGCGGCCTTTTGACTAGCGGGGAGGAGACCCAGTACTTC
d_call: NA; j_call: TRBJ1-1; clone_size: few; v_call: TRBV19; cdr3_aa: CASIPGHLGAEAFF; cdr3_nt: TGTGCCAGTATCCCGGGACACCTTGGCGCTGAAGCTTTCTTT
d_call: TRBD1; j_call: TRBJ1-5; clone_size: many; v_call: TRBV20-1; cdr3_aa: CSAGQGAQPQHF; cdr3_nt: TGCAGTGCGGGACAGGGGGCCCAGCCCCAGCATTTT
d_call: NA; j_call: TRBJ2-7; clone_size: few; v_call: TRBV5-5; cdr3_aa: CASRDGPSYEQYF; cdr3_nt: TGTGCCAGCAGGGACGGTCCCTCCTACGAGCAGTACTTC
d_call: NA; j_call: TRBJ2-3; clone_size: many; v_call: TRBV18; cdr3_aa: CASSPNEAREDTQYF; cdr3_nt: TGTGCCAGCTCACCCAACGAGGCCCGGGAAGATACGCAGTATTTT
d_call: NA; j_call: TRBJ1-2; clone_size: few; v_call: TRBV6-1; cdr3_aa: CASGTTNYGYTF; cdr3_nt: TGTGCCAGCGGTACAACTAACTATGGCTACACCTTC
d_call: NA; j_call: TRBJ1-6; clone_size: NA; v_call: TRBV6-5; cdr3_aa: CASSYTGLGGSSPLHF; cdr3_nt: TGTGCCAGCAGTTACACGGGGCTTGGAGGGAGTTCACCCCTCCACTTT
d_call: NA; j_call: TRBJ2-7; clone_size: many; v_call: TRBV13; cdr3_aa: CASSVRGFAYEQYF; cdr3_nt: TGTGCCAGCAGCGTAAGGGGGTTTGCCTACGAGCAGTACTTC
d_call: NA; j_call: TRBJ1-5; clone_size: few; v_call: TRBV6-5; cdr3_aa: CASSYPTRPTDSNQPQHF; cdr3_nt: TGTGCCAGCAGTTACCCGACACGGCCAACAGATAGCAATCAGCCCCAGCATTTT
d_call: TRBD1; j_call: TRBJ1-1; clone_size: few; v_call: TRBV9; cdr3_aa: CASSVDQGEGEAFF; cdr3_nt: TGTGCCAGCAGCGTAGATCAGGGGGAGGGTGAAGCTTTCTTT
d_call: NA; j_call: TRBJ1-4; clone_size: few; v_call: TRBV5-1; cdr3_aa: CASSLETGTMKKLFF; cdr3_nt: TGCGCCAGCAGCTTGGAAACCGGGACAATGAAAAAACTGTTTTTT
d_call: NA; j_call: TRBJ1-2; clone_size: NA; v_call: TRBV5-8; cdr3_aa: CASSLARGWGYTF; cdr3_nt: TGTGCCAGCAGCTTGGCCAGGGGATGGGGCTACACCTTC
d_call: NA; j_call: TRBJ1-2; clone_size: many; v_call: TRBV6-1; cdr3_aa: CASSSLPDYGYTF; cdr3_nt: TGTGCCAGCAGTTCACTCCCTGACTATGGCTACACCTTC
d_call: NA; j_call: TRBJ2-2; clone_size: few; v_call: TRBV5-1; cdr3_aa: CASSLTGHRIDNTGELFF; cdr3_nt: TGCGCCAGCAGCTTAACGGGACACCGGATCGATAACACCGGGGAGCTGTTTTTT
d_call: NA; j_call: TRBJ2-7; clone_size: NA; v_call: TRBV3-1; cdr3_aa: CASSQMGGIYEQYF; cdr3_nt: TGTGCCAGCAGCCAAATGGGAGGAATCTACGAGCAGTACTTC
d_call: NA; j_call: TRBJ2-7; clone_size: many; v_call: TRBV6-2/TRBV6-3; cdr3_aa: CASRSLGERYEQYF; cdr3_nt: TGTGCCAGCAGATCCCTGGGGGAGAGGTACGAGCAGTACTTC
d_call: NA; j_call: TRBJ2-3; clone_size: many; v_call: TRBV12-3/TRBV12-4; cdr3_aa: CASSLGHPPDTQYF; cdr3_nt: TGTGCCAGCAGTTTGGGACACCCCCCAGATACGCAGTATTTT
d_call: TRBD1; j_call: TRBJ2-2; clone_size: NA; v_call: TRBV6-2/TRBV6-3; cdr3_aa: CASTNWQGANTGELFF; cdr3_nt: TGTGCCAGCACCAACTGGCAGGGGGCGAACACCGGGGAGCTGTTTTTT
d_call: NA; j_call: TRBJ2-4; clone_size: many; v_call: TRBV18; cdr3_aa: CASSPTGAGIQYF; cdr3_nt: TGTGCCAGCTCACCAACGGGAGCTGGCATTCAGTACTTC
d_call: NA; j_call: TRBJ1-1; clone_size: many; v_call: TRBV6-5; cdr3_aa: CASSYDGGTEAFF; cdr3_nt: TGTGCCAGCAGTTACGACGGGGGAACGGAAGCTTTCTTT
d_call: NA; j_call: TRBJ2-5; clone_size: many; v_call: TRBV5-8; cdr3_aa: CASSLEGGGQETQYF; cdr3_nt: TGTGCCAGCAGCTTGGAAGGGGGTGGTCAAGAGACCCAGTACTTC
d_call: TRBD2; j_call: TRBJ2-1; clone_size: many; v_call: TRBV7-3; cdr3_aa: CASSPRVHRGDNEQFF; cdr3_nt: TGTGCCAGCAGCCCCCGGGTCCACCGGGGGGACAATGAGCAGTTCTTC
d_call: TRBD1; j_call: TRBJ1-6; clone_size: NA; v_call: TRBV20-1; cdr3_aa: CSVNRGHNSPLHF; cdr3_nt: TGCAGTGTAAACAGGGGGCATAATTCACCCCTCCACTTT
d_call: NA; j_call: TRBJ1-2; clone_size: few; v_call: TRBV12-3/TRBV12-4; cdr3_aa: CASSYLGGGQGYGYTF; cdr3_nt: TGTGCCAGCAGCTACTTAGGGGGGGGCCAGGGCTATGGCTACACCTTC
d_call: NA; j_call: TRBJ2-7; clone_size: many; v_call: TRBV28; cdr3_aa: CASSLLYEQYF; cdr3_nt: TGTGCCAGCAGCTTGCTCTACGAGCAGTACTTC
d_call: TRBD2; j_call: TRBJ2-7; clone_size: many; v_call: TRBV28; cdr3_aa: CASSSPSGGNYEQYF; cdr3_nt: TGTGCCAGCAGTTCCCCTAGCGGGGGAAACTACGAGCAGTACTTC
d_call: TRBD1; j_call: TRBJ2-3; clone_size: many; v_call: TRBV7-9; cdr3_aa: CASSFAGTENTDTQYF; cdr3_nt: TGTGCCAGCAGCTTCGCCGGGACAGAAAACACAGATACGCAGTATTTT
d_call: TRBD1; j_call: TRBJ2-2; clone_size: few; v_call: TRBV10-1; cdr3_aa: CASQGTGGAGELFF; cdr3_nt: TGCGCCAGCCAGGGGACAGGAGGTGCCGGGGAGCTGTTTTTT
d_call: NA; j_call: TRBJ2-3; clone_size: once; v_call: TRBV7-9; cdr3_aa: CASSQDPKQGLRTDTQYF; cdr3_nt: TGTGCCAGCAGCCAGGACCCTAAACAGGGTCTCCGGACAGATACGCAGTATTTT
d_call: TRBD2; j_call: TRBJ2-1; clone_size: NA; v_call: TRBV6-1; cdr3_aa: CASSRRLAGGGYNEQFF; cdr3_nt: TGTGCCAGCAGTCGCCGACTAGCGGGGGGGGGCTACAATGAGCAGTTCTTC
d_call: NA; j_call: TRBJ1-4; clone_size: many; v_call: TRBV6-2/TRBV6-3; cdr3_aa: CASSYVGDRNEKLFF; cdr3_nt: TGTGCCAGCAGTTACGTCGGAGACCGTAATGAAAAACTGTTTTTT
d_call: NA; j_call: TRBJ2-1; clone_size: NA; v_call: TRBV10-3; cdr3_aa: CAISKREAGQPSSYNEQFF; cdr3_nt: TGTGCCATCAGTAAAAGAGAAGCGGGACAGCCGAGCTCCTACAATGAGCAGTTCTTC